The 21 T cell receptor beta chains presented below share a single source sample, sequenced in a study of Ad26.COV2.S vaccination and SARS-CoV-2 variants (dated by TCRdb to the early 2020s). According to the study, the label for this sample's treatment or condition signals: around 19 received Ad26.COV2.S at low or high dose, single or two shots; about 5 received placebo; per-sample allocation not given. Repertoires of vaccine and placebo recipients were sequenced from samples taken on day 63 after the first injection. The method was the immunoSEQ multiplex PCR assay. TCRdb mirrors the immuneACCESS table, restricted to in-frame sequences. Some clones are absent from its copies; in checked studies, under half trace to an unresolved V gene, and the reason for the others is unknown. Across this sample there are hundreds of thousands of clones, with roughly 90% seen only once. 1.5% of the sample comes from the top ten.

Sequenced here: peripheral blood, sampled in a trial of Ad26.COV2.S vaccine versus placebo. Receptor source: a person between 18 and 60 years old who received the Ad26.COV2.S COVID-19 vaccine or a placebo.

The gene calls are TRBV6-1 and TRBJ1-2; no clear D gene. Trimming stripped 3 bases from V and 0 bases from J, with 11 bases between. CDR3 length: 15 residues. The germline V gene has CDR1 MNHNS and CDR2 SASEGT. The CDR3 DNA reads TGTGCCAGCAGTGATCGACATACCGCTAACTATGGCTACACCTTC. Protein sequence: CASSDRHTANYGYTF.

This chain joins TRBV24-1 and TRBJ2-3; D ambiguous. V lost 5 bases, J lost 2 bases, and 7 bases lay in between. Germline lookup yields CDR1 KGHDR and CDR2 SFDVKD. The CDR3 is made up of 13 amino acids. The CDR3 here is CATSGAHTDTQYF. CDR3 bases: TGTGCCACCAGTGGGGCCCACACAGATACGCAGTATTTT.

This chain connects TRBV18 to TRBJ1-1; TRBD1 agrees at 7 bases. CDR1 and CDR2 from the germline V gene are KGHSH and LQKENI. The CDR3 totals 15 residues. The V and J ends lost 3 bases and 0 bases, in that order; junction bases with no gene match: 4. CDR3 nucleotide sequence: TGTGCCAGCTCACCGCCGGGACAGCTGAACACTGAAGCTTTCTTT. Amino acids: CASSPPGQLNTEAFF.

V gene TRBV9 combines with J gene TRBJ1-1; D call uncertain. The length of the CDR3 is 14 residues. In germline, CDR1 is SGDLS, CDR2 YYNGEE. Trimming took off 0 bases at V and 3 bases at J, with 9 bases between the two ends. The CDR3 coding sequence is TGTGCCAGCAGCGTAGGAGGGATGGACACTGAAGCTTTCTTT. This sequence encodes CASSVGGMDTEAFF.

This chain connects TRBV6-2 or TRBV6-3 to TRBJ1-5; a weak D match, TRBD1 (5 bases). The CDR3 runs to 12 residues. The germline V gene has CDR1 MNHEY and CDR2 SVGEGT. V was shortened by 4 bases and J by 6 bases, with 7 bases between the two germline ends. Here the CDR3 reads CASSWGGQPQHF. CDR3 DNA sequence: TGTGCCAGCAGTTGGGGCGGTCAGCCCCAGCATTTT.

J is TRBJ2-5 and V is TRBV6-2 or TRBV6-3; weak D call: TRBD1 (5 bases). This CDR3 is 15 amino acids long. The V gene lost 6 bases and the J gene lost 0 bases, with 14 bases spanning the gap. CDR1 and CDR2 from the germline V gene are MNHEY and SVGEGT. The CDR3 nucleotides are TGTGCCAGCAGCCAGGGCCCTAACCACCAAGAGACCCAGTACTTC. It is translated as CASSQGPNHQETQYF.

This clone was found once. Germline and junction disagree at one end, which may indicate a read error. The chain recombines TRBV7-8 with TRBJ2-2; TRBD2 might be the D (5 bases). Germline assignment: CDR1 SGHVS and CDR2 FQNEAQ. CDR3 size: 13 residues. Here the CDR3 reads CASSLAAAGELFF. The CDR3 DNA follows: TGTGCCAGCAGCCTAGCTGCAGCCGGGGAGCTGTTTTTT.

The gene calls are TRBV5-1 and TRBJ2-4; possible D gene TRBD2, 5 bases. Looked up from germline, CDR1 is SGHRS and CDR2 is YFSETQ. V lost 6 bases and J lost 2, with 9 bases in between. The CDR3 is 13 amino acids. The CDR3 loop is CASNGGPKNIQYF. For the CDR3, the DNA is TGCGCCAGCAACGGAGGCCCCAAAAACATTCAGTACTTC.

CDR3 sequence reads: CASSLGSLTSGGGNEQFF. The CDR3 DNA reads as TGCGCCAGCAGCTTGGGGTCCCTTACTAGCGGGGGTGGGAATGAGCAGTTCTTC. The V and J genes are TRBV5-1 and TRBJ2-1; 11 bases map to TRBD2. Germline assignment: CDR1 SGHRS and CDR2 YFSETQ. Germline trimming cut 0 bases from V and 7 bases from J; bases unmatched to any gene: 12. The length of the CDR3 is 18 residues. The full variable domain, completed using reference TRBV5-1 and TRBJ2-1, is KAGVTQTPRYLIKTRGQQVTLSCSPISGHRSVSWYQQTPGQGLQFLFEYFSETQRNKGNFPGRFSGRQFSNSRSEMNVSTLELGDSALYLCASSLGSLTSGGGNEQFFGPGTRLTVL.

This clone showed up just once. The chain joins TRBV5-1 to TRBJ2-1; 11 nucleotides align to TRBD2. The CDR3 length is 16 residues. J was trimmed by 7 bases and V by 0 bases; bases with no gene match: 6. The germline V gene has CDR1 SGHRS and CDR2 YFSETQ. The CDR3 DNA sequence: TGCGCCAGCAGCTTGGTAGCGGGAGGGCCGGGGAATGAGCAGTTCTTC. It encodes CASSLVAGGPGNEQFF.

The rearrangement joins TRBV7-8 to TRBJ1-1; 10 positions match TRBD1. V dropped 4 bases and J dropped 5; count of bases not matched to a gene: 10. CDR3 size: 16 residues. Germline-derived CDR1 and CDR2 are SGHVS and FQNEAQ. The CDR3 loop reads CASSSSDRGLATEAFF. The CDR3 bases are TGTGCCAGCAGCTCCAGCGACAGGGGGCTGGCGACTGAAGCTTTCTTT.

The chain is built from TRBV6-4 and TRBJ2-7; 7 bases line up with TRBD2. CDR1 is MRHNA, CDR2 SNTAGT, per germline. V lost 6 bases and J lost 3; bases outside the gene matches: 11. The CDR3 loop spans 15 amino acids. This chain's CDR3 is CASRVAAGDGYEQYF. DNA of the CDR3: TGTGCCAGCAGAGTTGCGGCGGGAGACGGCTACGAGCAGTACTTC.

This chain links TRBV18 with TRBJ2-1, with a possible D match to TRBD1 (6 bases). With 2 bases removed from V and 6 bases from J, the gap between germline ends came to 14 bases. The CDR3 length is 15 residues. Per the germline V gene, CDR1 is KGHSH and CDR2 is LQKENI. The CDR3 region is CASSPLAGEGNEQFF. For the CDR3, the DNA is TGTGCCAGCTCACCATTGGCAGGGGAAGGCAATGAGCAGTTCTTC.

V gene TRBV29-1 combines with J gene TRBJ1-1; no clear D. V dropped 4 bases and J dropped 4 bases, with 7 bases sitting between them. In germline, CDR1 is SQVTM, CDR2 ANQGSEA. The CDR3 extends over 11 amino acids. The CDR3 region is CSVADGTEAFF. The CDR3 nucleotides read TGCAGCGTTGCGGATGGCACTGAAGCTTTCTTT.

The chain links TRBV5-1 to TRBJ2-7, with 10 bases fitting TRBD2. With V trimmed by 3 bases and J by 0 bases, 6 bases remained unmatched. The CDR3 covers 16 residues. Germline-derived CDR1 and CDR2 are SGHRS and YFSETQ. CDR3 loop: CASSSSGGLSSYEQYF. The CDR3 DNA reads TGCGCCAGCAGCTCTAGCGGGGGCCTGAGCTCCTACGAGCAGTACTTC.

This clone was seen a single time. CDR3 DNA sequence: TGTGCCAGCAGTCCCCTAGCGGGCCCTGTTAATGAGCAGTTCTTC. Protein: CASSPLAGPVNEQFF. This chain connects TRBV27 to TRBJ2-1; TRBD2 matches 8 bases. The CDR3 totals 15 residues. V shed 5 bases, J shed 7 bases, and the junction held 10 bases outside the gene matches. CDR1 and CDR2 (germline): MNHEY, SMNVEV (reference sequence).

Of note for this clone: Other DNA variants within this sample encode the same CDR3. The CDR3, as DNA: TGTGCCACCAGCCAGGGAGGGACAGATACGCAGTATTTT. It translates to CATSQGGTDTQYF. The genes are TRBV24-1 and TRBJ2-3; 7 bases fit TRBD2. V lost 7 bases to trimming and J lost 3 bases; unmatched junction nucleotides: 3. The CDR3 spans 13 residues. Germline CDR1 and CDR2: KGHDR and SFDVKD.

This chain links TRBV18 with TRBJ2-2, with D perhaps TRBD1 (6 bases). CDR1 and CDR2 (germline): KGHSH, LQKENI. Deletions cut 5 bases from V and 6 bases from J, with 16 bases between. The CDR3 length is 15 residues. CDR3: CASSSISQGSGELFF. CDR3 DNA sequence: TGTGCCAGCTCATCAATCTCACAGGGCTCCGGGGAGCTGTTTTTT.

The genes are TRBV6-6 and TRBJ1-5, with D hard to call. The CDR3 is 16 residues long. V was shortened by 7 bases and J by 1 base, with 17 bases between the two germline ends. Germline V gene lookup returns CDR1 MNHNY and CDR2 SVGAGI (reference sequence). CDR3 bases: TGTGCCAGCACCGCATTGGTGGGAAGAAGCAATCAGCCCCAGCATTTT. This sequence encodes CASTALVGRSNQPQHF.

Turning to this clone: Other nucleotide sequences from this sample produce the same CDR3. V is TRBV9 and J is TRBJ2-2; the match to TRBD2 covers 8 bases. The CDR3 extends over 16 amino acids. Germline assignment: CDR1 SGDLS and CDR2 YYNGEE. The trim removed 0 bases at V and 2 bases at J, leaving 3 bases unmatched. The CDR3 protein is CASSVGLAGNTGELFF. Written as DNA, the CDR3 is TGTGCCAGCAGCGTAGGCCTAGCGGGCAACACCGGGGAGCTGTTTTTT.

This clone was observed once. The CDR3 sequence is CASSMWGGGYTEAFF. The CDR3 region has the DNA TGTGCCAGTAGTATGTGGGGCGGTGGGTACACTGAAGCTTTCTTT. The V call is TRBV19, the J call TRBJ1-1; the D gene is possibly TRBD1 (5 bases). V shed 3 bases and J shed 3 bases, with 14 bases lying between them. Germline V CDR1 and CDR2: LNHDA, SQIVND (reference sequence). CDR3 length equals 15 residues. The full variable domain, its missing parts supplied by reference TRBV19 and TRBJ1-1, is DGGITQSPKYLFRKEGQNVTLSCEQNLNHDAMYWYRQDPGQGLRLIYYSQIVNDFQKGDIAEGYSVSREKKESFPLTVTSAQKNPTAFYLCASSMWGGGYTEAFFGQGTRLTVV.